The rows below give T cell receptor beta chains drawn from one sample of a study of OX40 agonist ivuxolimab in advanced cancers. TCRdb's table, derived via immunoSEQ multiplex PCR, lists solely in-frame clones and lacks some. The sample has roughly 65,000 clones; approximately 90% are singletons. The sample consisted of CD4+ or CD8+ T cells sorted from blood, taken in a trial of the OX40 agonist ivuxolimab. Receptors were obtained from an adult with an advanced solid tumor such as melanoma, head and neck, liver or kidney cancer. Each CDR3 is given with its conserved first and last residue. A D gene is named only where the DNA matches it firmly. A clone size is listed for some rows: how often the clone was seen (once, few, many), or a class if it is expanded.

CDR3	DNA	D	size	V	J
CASSRDRGNSPLHF	TGTGCCAGCAGCCGTGACAGGGGGAATTCACCCCTCCACTTT	TRBD1	once	TRBV5-6	TRBJ1-6
CASSYRDIPTYEQYF	TGTGCCAGCAGTTACCGGGACATACCTACCTACGAGCAGTACTTC	-	-	TRBV6-5	TRBJ2-7
CASSDITGALRNTEAFF	TGCGCCAGCAGCGACATTACAGGGGCCCTAAGGAACACTGAAGCTTTCTTT	TRBD1	-	TRBV10-2	TRBJ1-1
CASSQWASGSWETQYF	TGTGCCAGCAGCCAATGGGCTAGCGGGAGCTGGGAGACCCAGTACTTC	TRBD2	-	TRBV14	TRBJ2-5
CASGTITDTQYF	TGTGCCAGCGGCACCATCACAGATACGCAGTATTTT	-	once	TRBV2	TRBJ2-3
CASSFGTTPPDRGTLSPNYGYTF	TGTGCCAGCAGCTTTGGTACGACACCCCCGGACAGGGGAACGCTTTCTCCCAACTATGGCTACACCTTC	TRBD1	-	TRBV13	TRBJ1-2
CATSRGEGNQPQHF	TGTGCCACCAGCAGAGGGGAAGGCAATCAGCCCCAGCATTTT	-	-	TRBV15	TRBJ1-5
CASSSTTGVTDTQYF	TGTGCCAGCAGCTCGACTACGGGCGTCACAGATACGCAGTATTTT	-	-	TRBV7-9	TRBJ2-3
CASSPRLAGLWTGELFF	TGTGCCAGCAGTCCCAGACTAGCGGGATTGTGGACCGGGGAGCTGTTTTTT	TRBD2	-	TRBV27	TRBJ2-2
CASSNGVYNEQFF	TGTGCCAGCAGTAATGGGGTTTACAATGAGCAGTTCTTC	-	once	TRBV7-9	TRBJ2-1
CASRPGTGSQQYF	TGTGCCAGCAGACCAGGGACAGGGTCACAGCAGTACTTC	TRBD1	-	TRBV6-5	TRBJ2-7
CASSPPGRAYNEQFF	TGTGCCAGCAGTCCCCCCGGGAGGGCCTACAATGAGCAGTTCTTC	TRBD2	-	TRBV27	TRBJ2-1
CASSLKETQYF	TGCGCCAGCAGCTTGAAAGAGACCCAGTACTTC	-	-	TRBV5-1	TRBJ2-5
CSVEGIPGPDTQYF	TGCAGCGTTGAGGGCATACCTGGGCCAGATACGCAGTATTTT	-	-	TRBV29-1	TRBJ2-3
CASSASLTGSNYGYTF	TGTGCCAGCAGTGCGTCGTTGACAGGGTCTAACTATGGCTACACCTTC	TRBD1	-	TRBV25-1	TRBJ1-2
CASSVNTEAFF	TGTGCCAGCAGCGTGAACACTGAAGCTTTCTTT	-	-	TRBV2	TRBJ1-1
CASSLGLGIKSYTF	TGTGCCAGCAGCTTGGGATTGGGGATAAAGAGCTACACCTTC	-	-	TRBV5-8	TRBJ1-2
CASSEMDRISGNTIYF	TGTGCCAGCAGTGAGATGGACAGGATCTCTGGAAACACCATATATTTT	TRBD1	-	TRBV6-1	TRBJ1-3
CASNFGGTNEKLFF	TGTGCCAGCAACTTCGGGGGGACTAATGAAAAACTGTTTTTT	-	-	TRBV27	TRBJ1-4
CASSDWRRSYEQYF	TGTGCCAGCAGTGATTGGAGGAGGTCCTACGAGCAGTACTTC	-	once	TRBV7-9	TRBJ2-7
CASSTSGQGTYGYTF	TGTGCCAGCAGTACCTCGGGACAGGGGACCTATGGCTACACCTTC	TRBD1	-	TRBV28	TRBJ1-2
CAGAGGLYGYTF	TGTGCCGGAGCAGGGGGTCTCTATGGCTACACCTTC	TRBD1	-	TRBV30	TRBJ1-2
CASSELGAGNTIYF	TGTGCCAGCAGTGAACTGGGAGCTGGAAACACCATATATTTT	-	-	TRBV6-1	TRBJ1-3